This T cell receptor beta chain came from a study of cytomegalovirus exposure and HLA in healthy donors. The germline V and J ends were trimmed by 8 bases and 2 bases, with 13 bases remaining between them. The CDR3 contains 12 residues. Germline CDR1 and CDR2: SQVTM and ANQGSEA. Study-wide findings and caveats: Analysis was carried out at a later point, and it linked a missense DCLRE1C variant to TCR beta V- and J-gene trimming. A later analysis reportedly found that, within productive TCRs, an Asian-associated ancestry cluster had fewer N-insertions than the mean observed across the roughly 610 donors. In a later analysis, at a false discovery rate of 0.05, 17,000 or so TCR beta sequences matched HLA alleles.

Regarding this clone: Its antigen is unidentified.

Primers included in the PCR were 60 Vbeta and 13 Jbeta primers. Method: immunoSEQ multiplex PCR; TCRdb's copy keeps in-frame clones and lacks some. The table includes some 70,000 clones, more than 60% detected once. The origin of this receptor is a male donor in good health and CMV-seropositive. The sample consisted of PBMCs. The chain has TRBV29-1 and TRBJ2-7, with TRBD2 as a possible D gene (6 bases). The CDR3 is CSFGTGAYEQYF. The CDR3 region has the DNA TGCAGCTTCGGGACGGGAGCCTACGAGCAGTACTTC.